The present TCR beta chain was sequenced within a study of identical twins. This clonotype was recorded a few times. The antigen is undetermined. V was clipped by 0 bases and J by 6 bases, with 11 bases between them. Germline-derived CDR1 and CDR2 are LGHDT and YNNKEL (reference sequence). The CDR3 runs to 14 residues. Study results and caveats: Alpha sequences that were out-of-frame and twin-shared showed an excess of low generation probability. Rather than following the same donors, the conclusions depended on cross-sectional statistical analysis.

TCRdb reprocessed the 5' RACE reads with MiXCR, giving one entry per CDR3 protein. The profile shows about 250,000 distinct CDR3 sequences, over 12% of them singletons. This receptor was obtained from a woman between 18 and 29 years old in good health. The rearrangement joins TRBV3-1 to TRBJ1-2, with no clear D. Sequencing used memory (CD45RO+) T cells sorted from blood. CDR3 in DNA: TGTGCCAGCAGCCAAGACCCTAGCAGGAATGGCTACACCTTC. It is translated as CASSQDPSRNGYTF.